This TCR beta chain stems from a study of T cells after yellow fever vaccination. From the 5' RACE reads, TCRdb called clonotypes with MiXCR, one entry per CDR3 protein. This sample yields 450,000 to 550,000 distinct CDR3 sequences, of which just over 20% are seen a single time; roughly a sixth belongs to the top ten. The CDR3 runs to 13 residues. The germline V gene has CDR1 MGHDK and CDR2 SYGVNS. V lost 7 bases and J 0 bases, leaving 10 bases between the germline ends. The chain carries TRBV25-1 and TRBJ2-7; tentative D call: TRBD1 (6 bases). The sequencing used PBMCs, collected about 20 days after the first yellow fever vaccination. The receptor was derived from a young man who received the YFV17D yellow fever vaccine. This CDR3 is CASTRDTSYEQYF. Written as DNA, the CDR3 is TGTGCCAGCACCCGGGACACCTCCTACGAGCAGTACTTC.